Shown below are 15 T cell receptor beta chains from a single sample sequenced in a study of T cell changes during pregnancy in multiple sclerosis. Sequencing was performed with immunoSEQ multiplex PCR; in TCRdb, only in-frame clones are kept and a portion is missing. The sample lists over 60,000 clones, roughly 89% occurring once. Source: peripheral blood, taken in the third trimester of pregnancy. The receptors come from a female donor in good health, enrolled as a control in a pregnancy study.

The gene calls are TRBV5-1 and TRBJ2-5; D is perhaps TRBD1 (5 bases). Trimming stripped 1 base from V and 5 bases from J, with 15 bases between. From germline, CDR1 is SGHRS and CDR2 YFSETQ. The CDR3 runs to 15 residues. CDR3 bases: TGCGCCAGCAGCTTGTGGGCGTCGACAGAGGAGACCCAGTACTTC. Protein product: CASSLWASTEETQYF.

The CDR3 here is CASSLLSERGYGYTF. The CDR3 region has the DNA TGTGCCAGCAGCTTACTAAGTGAACGAGGCTATGGCTACACCTTC. J is TRBJ1-2 and V is TRBV11-2; no definite D call. The CDR3 has 15 residues. Germline V lookup: CDR1 SGHAT, CDR2 FQNNGV. Trimming took 2 bases from V and 4 from J, leaving 14 bases between them.

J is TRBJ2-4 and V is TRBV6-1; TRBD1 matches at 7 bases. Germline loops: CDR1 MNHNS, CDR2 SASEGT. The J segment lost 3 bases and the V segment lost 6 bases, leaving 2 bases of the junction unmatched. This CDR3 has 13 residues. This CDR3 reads CASRTGIKNIQYF. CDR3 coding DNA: TGTGCCAGCAGGACAGGGATCAAAAACATTCAGTACTTC.

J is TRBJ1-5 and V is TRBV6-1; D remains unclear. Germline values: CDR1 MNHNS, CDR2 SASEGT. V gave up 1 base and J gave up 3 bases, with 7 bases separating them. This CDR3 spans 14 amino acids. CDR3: CASSEVVVNQPQHF. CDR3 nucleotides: TGTGCCAGCAGTGAAGTGGTAGTCAATCAGCCCCAGCATTTT.

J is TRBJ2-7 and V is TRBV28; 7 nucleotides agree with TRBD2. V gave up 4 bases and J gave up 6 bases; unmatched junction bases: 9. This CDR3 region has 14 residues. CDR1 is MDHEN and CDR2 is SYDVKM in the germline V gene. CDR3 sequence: CASSWGGKSGEQYF. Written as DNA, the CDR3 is TGTGCCAGCAGTTGGGGGGGGAAGAGTGGCGAGCAGTACTTC.

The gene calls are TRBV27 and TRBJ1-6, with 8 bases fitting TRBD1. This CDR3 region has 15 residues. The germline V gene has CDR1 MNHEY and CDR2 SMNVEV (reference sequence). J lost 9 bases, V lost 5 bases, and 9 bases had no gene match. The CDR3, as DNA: TGTGCCAGCAGTATCGACAGGGGACTGATTTCACCCCTCCACTTT. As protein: CASSIDRGLISPLHF.

CDR3 coding DNA: TGTGCCAGCTCACCCTCTCTTAACTCCTACAATGAGCAGTTCTTC. Translated: CASSPSLNSYNEQFF. The V and J genes are TRBV18 and TRBJ2-1; no firm D call. V dropped 3 bases and J dropped 0 bases, with 9 bases sitting between them. Germline V gene lookup returns CDR1 KGHSH and CDR2 LQKENI. The CDR3 extends over 15 amino acids.

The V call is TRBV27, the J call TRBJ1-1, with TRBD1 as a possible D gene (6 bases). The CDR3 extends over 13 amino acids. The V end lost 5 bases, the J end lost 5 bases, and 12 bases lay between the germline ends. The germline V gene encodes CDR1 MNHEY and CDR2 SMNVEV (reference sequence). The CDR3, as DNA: TGTGCCAGCAGTACTACAGGGACGACTGAAGCTTTCTTT. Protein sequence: CASSTTGTTEAFF.

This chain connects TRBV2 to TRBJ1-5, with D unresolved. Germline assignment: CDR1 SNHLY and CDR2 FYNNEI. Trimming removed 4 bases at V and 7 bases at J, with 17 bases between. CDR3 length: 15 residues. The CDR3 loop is CASSAEGLMYQPQHF. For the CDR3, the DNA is TGTGCCAGCAGTGCGGAGGGCTTAATGTACCAGCCCCAGCATTTT.

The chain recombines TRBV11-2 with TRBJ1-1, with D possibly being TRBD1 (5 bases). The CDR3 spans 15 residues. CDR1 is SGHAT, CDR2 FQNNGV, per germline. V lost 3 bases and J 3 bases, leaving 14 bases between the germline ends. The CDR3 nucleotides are TGTGCCAGCAGCTTCCCCTGGGGCAGGGACACTGAAGCTTTCTTT. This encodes CASSFPWGRDTEAFF.

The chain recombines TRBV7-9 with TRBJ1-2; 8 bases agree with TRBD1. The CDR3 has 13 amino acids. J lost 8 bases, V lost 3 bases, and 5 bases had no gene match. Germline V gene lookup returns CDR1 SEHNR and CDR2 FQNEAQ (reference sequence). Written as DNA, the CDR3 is TGTGCCAGCAGCTTTCAGGGGGCGGGCGGCTACACCTTC. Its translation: CASSFQGAGGYTF.

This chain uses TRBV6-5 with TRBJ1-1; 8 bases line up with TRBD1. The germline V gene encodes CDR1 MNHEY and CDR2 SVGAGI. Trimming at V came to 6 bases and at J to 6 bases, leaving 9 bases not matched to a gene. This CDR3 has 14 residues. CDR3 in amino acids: CASRDTGGRPEAFF. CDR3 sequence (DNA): TGTGCCAGCAGGGATACAGGGGGGAGGCCTGAAGCTTTCTTT.

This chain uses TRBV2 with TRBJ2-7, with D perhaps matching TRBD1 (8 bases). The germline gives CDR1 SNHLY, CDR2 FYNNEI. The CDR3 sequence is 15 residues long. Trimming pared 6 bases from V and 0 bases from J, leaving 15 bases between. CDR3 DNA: TGTGCCAGCAGGACAGGGGAGGGGAGCTCCTACGAGCAGTACTTC. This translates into CASRTGEGSSYEQYF.

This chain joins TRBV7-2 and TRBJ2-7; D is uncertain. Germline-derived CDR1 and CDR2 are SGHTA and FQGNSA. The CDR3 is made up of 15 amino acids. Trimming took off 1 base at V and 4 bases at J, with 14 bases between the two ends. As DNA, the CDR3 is TGTGCCAGCAGCTTAGGTGCAGGCACCTTATACGAGCAGTACTTC. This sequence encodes CASSLGAGTLYEQYF.

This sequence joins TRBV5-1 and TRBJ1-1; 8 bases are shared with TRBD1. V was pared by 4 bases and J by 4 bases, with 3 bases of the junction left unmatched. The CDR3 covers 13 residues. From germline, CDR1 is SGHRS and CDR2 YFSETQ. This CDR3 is CASSHTGGTEAFF. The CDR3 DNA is TGCGCCAGCAGCCATACAGGGGGCACTGAAGCTTTCTTT.